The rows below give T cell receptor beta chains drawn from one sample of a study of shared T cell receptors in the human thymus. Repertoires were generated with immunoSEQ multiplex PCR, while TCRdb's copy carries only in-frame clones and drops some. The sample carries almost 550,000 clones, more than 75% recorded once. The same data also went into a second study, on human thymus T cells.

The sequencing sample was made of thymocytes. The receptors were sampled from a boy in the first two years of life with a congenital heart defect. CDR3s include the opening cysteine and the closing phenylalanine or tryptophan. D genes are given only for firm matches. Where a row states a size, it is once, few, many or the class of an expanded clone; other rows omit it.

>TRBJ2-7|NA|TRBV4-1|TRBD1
TGCGCCAGCAGCAAGGACAGGGGAGCCTACGAGCAGTACTTC
CASSKDRGAYEQYF
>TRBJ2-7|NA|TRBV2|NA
TGTGCCAGCAGCGACGAGCCGGGACCCCTTAGCGCGGGAAAAGGAGACGAGCAGTACTTC
CASSDEPGPLSAGKGDEQYF
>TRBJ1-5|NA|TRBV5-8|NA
TGTGCCAGCACAGCGTATAGCAATCAGCCCCAGCATTTT
CASTAYSNQPQHF
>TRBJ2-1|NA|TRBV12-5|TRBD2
TGTGCTAGTGGTCGGGACTACCTTGGGGAGCAGTTCTTC
CASGRDYLGEQFF
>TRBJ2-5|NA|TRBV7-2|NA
TGTGCCAGCAGCTTTGTCGTGAGGGAGACCCAGTACTTC
CASSFVVRETQYF
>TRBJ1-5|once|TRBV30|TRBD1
TGTGCCTGGAGCGGTGGGACAGGGCATCATCAGCCCCAGCATTTT
CAWSGGTGHHQPQHF
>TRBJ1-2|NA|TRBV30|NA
TGTGCCTGGAGCTGGCCCCGGCCGAGGGATGGCTACACCTTC
CAWSWPRPRDGYTF
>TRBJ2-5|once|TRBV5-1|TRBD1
TGCGCCAGCAGCTGGGGGACAGGGTGGAGAGAGACCCAGTACTTC
CASSWGTGWRETQYF
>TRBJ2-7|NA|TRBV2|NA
TGTGCCAGCAGTGAAGCTCTCTCCTACGAGCAGTACTTC
CASSEALSYEQYF
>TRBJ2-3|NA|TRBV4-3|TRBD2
TGCGCCAGCAGCCAAGGAGCGGGAGCTGGGTCAGATACGCAGTATTTT
CASSQGAGAGSDTQYF
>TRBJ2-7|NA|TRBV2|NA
TGTGCCAGCAGTGAATCGCAGGGCACCTACGAGCAGTACTTC
CASSESQGTYEQYF
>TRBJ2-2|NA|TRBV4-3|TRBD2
TGCGCCAGCAGCCCTCGCTGGAAGCGGGAGGGCCAACCACCCGGGGAGCTGTTTTTT
CASSPRWKREGQPPGELFF
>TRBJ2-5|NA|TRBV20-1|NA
TGCAGTGCGGGCGGGAAAGAGACCCAGTACTTC
CSAGGKETQYF
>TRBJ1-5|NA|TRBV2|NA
TGTGCCAGCGGGGGGATTAGCAATCAGCCCCAGCATTTT
CASGGISNQPQHF
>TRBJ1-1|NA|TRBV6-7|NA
TGTGCCAGGGCCCTGAACACTGAAGCTTTCTTT
CARALNTEAFF
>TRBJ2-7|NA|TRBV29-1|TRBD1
TGCAGCGTTGAGTTCGGGACAGGGTTCTCCTACGAGCAGTACTTC
CSVEFGTGFSYEQYF
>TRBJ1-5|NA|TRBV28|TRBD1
TGTGCCAGCAGTTTCGACAGGGGGTTGCTTCAGCCCCAGCATTTT
CASSFDRGLLQPQHF
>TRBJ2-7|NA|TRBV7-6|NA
TGTGCCAGCAGCTTCCTGGACAGCGAGCAGTACTTC
CASSFLDSEQYF
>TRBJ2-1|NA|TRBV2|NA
TGTGCCAGCAGTGAAGCTTGGGTGAGGAATGAGCAGTTCTTC
CASSEAWVRNEQFF
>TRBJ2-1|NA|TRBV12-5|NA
TGTGCTAGTGGTTTGGACGGCCCTGGAGGGTCCTACAATGAGCAGTTCTTC
CASGLDGPGGSYNEQFF
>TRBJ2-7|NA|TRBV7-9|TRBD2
TGTGCCAGCAGCATACTAGCGGAGCCCCCCCACGAGCAGTACTTC
CASSILAEPPHEQYF
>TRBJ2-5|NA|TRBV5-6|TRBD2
TGTGCCAGCAGTCGCACGACTAGCGTCGAGGAGACCCAGTACTTC
CASSRTTSVEETQYF
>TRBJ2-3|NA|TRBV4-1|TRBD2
TGCGCCAGCAGCCACATACAGGTCAGCGGGAGGGCGGGTGGGGATACGCAGTATTTT
CASSHIQVSGRAGGDTQYF
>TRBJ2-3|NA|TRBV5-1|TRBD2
TGCGCCAGCAGCTTAGGACTAGCGGGAGTGTCTACGCAGTATTTT
CASSLGLAGVSTQYF
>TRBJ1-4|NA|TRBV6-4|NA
TGTGCCAGCAGTGAACACGTAATTACGGGCACAATGAAGGGGAATGAAAAACTGTTTTTT
CASSEHVITGTMKGNEKLFF
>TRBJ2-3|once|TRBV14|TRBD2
TGTGCCAGCAGCTGTGGTTCGGGAGGGGGAACAGATACGCAGTATTTT
CASSCGSGGGTDTQYF
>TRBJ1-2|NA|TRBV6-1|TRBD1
TGTGCCAGCAGCCCCGGGGACAGCTATGGCTACACCTTC
CASSPGDSYGYTF
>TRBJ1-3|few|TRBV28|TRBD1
TGTGCCAGCCGGGACAGGGGAAACACCATATATTTT
CASRDRGNTIYF
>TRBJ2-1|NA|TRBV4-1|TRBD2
TGCGCCAGCAGTTCTGAGACTAGCGGGAGGGCAGCAATCAATGAGCAGTTCTTC
CASSSETSGRAAINEQFF
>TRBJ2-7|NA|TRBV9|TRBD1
TGTGCCAGCAGCGCCGAGGGACAGGGGGCACCCTACGAGCAGTACTTC
CASSAEGQGAPYEQYF
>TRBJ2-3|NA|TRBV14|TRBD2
TGTGCCAGCAGCCCCTCTAGCGGGGCGGATACGCAGTATTTT
CASSPSSGADTQYF
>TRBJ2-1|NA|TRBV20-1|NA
TGCAGTGCTTCTAGCCGGAATGAGCAGTTCTTC
CSASSRNEQFF
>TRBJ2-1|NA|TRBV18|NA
TGTGCCAGCTCACCCGGTAATAGCCGATACTACAATGAGCAGTTCTTC
CASSPGNSRYYNEQFF
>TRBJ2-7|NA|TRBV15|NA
TGTGCCACCAGCGGGCAGTTTAAAGGCCAGACGAGCTCCTACGAGCAGTACTTC
CATSGQFKGQTSSYEQYF
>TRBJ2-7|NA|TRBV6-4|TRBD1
TGTGCCAGCAGCGAGACAGGGGCGACCGAGCAGTACTTC
CASSETGATEQYF
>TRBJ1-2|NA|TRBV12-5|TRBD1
TGTGCTAGTGGCTCGGACAGGGTTAACTATGGCTACACCTTC
CASGSDRVNYGYTF
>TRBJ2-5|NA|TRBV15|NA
TGTGCCACCAGCAGAGCTGAGCAGGGACTTCACTACCAAGAGACCCAGTACTTC
CATSRAEQGLHYQETQYF
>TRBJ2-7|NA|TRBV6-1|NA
TGTGCCAGCAGTGAAGCGCGGCAGCCCTACGAGCAGTACTTC
CASSEARQPYEQYF
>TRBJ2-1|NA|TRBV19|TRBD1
TGTGCCAGTAGTCCCAGGACAGGGGGCAGGAATGAGCAGTTCTTC
CASSPRTGGRNEQFF
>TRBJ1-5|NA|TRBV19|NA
TGTGCCAGTAAAAAGATAGCGGGCAATCAGCCCCAGCATTTT
CASKKIAGNQPQHF
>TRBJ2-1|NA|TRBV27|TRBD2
TGTGCCAGCAGTATGTCGGGACTAGCGGTCCTACCGGAGGGTTACAATGAGCAGTTCTTC
CASSMSGLAVLPEGYNEQFF
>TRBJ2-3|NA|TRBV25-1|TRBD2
TGTGCCAGCAGTGACGAGATATTAGCGGGAGATACGCAGTATTTT
CASSDEILAGDTQYF